The 16 T cell receptor beta chains listed next were all sequenced from one sample in a study of T cells in Graves' hyperthyroidism and ophthalmopathy. Amplified regions were TCR beta CDR3 sequences from RNA transcripts. The HTBI set primed first-round TCR CDR3 RT-PCR. One entry per CDR3 protein, called by TCRdb with MiXCR from the multiplex PCR reads. The sample lists 300,000 or so distinct CDR3 sequences, about 15% occurring once. The sample comprised blood. These receptors all come from a woman aged 60-70 years with Graves' ophthalmopathy.

The chain uses TRBV24-1 and TRBJ1-2; TRBD1 is a possible D gene (5 bases). This CDR3 region has 14 residues. V was cut by 4 bases and J by 6 bases, with 14 bases left in between. Germline CDR1 is KGHDR and CDR2 is SFDVKD. The CDR3 is CATSEGRDEDGYTF. Here the CDR3 DNA reads TGTGCCACCAGTGAGGGCAGGGATGAGGATGGCTACACCTTC.

This rearrangement joins TRBV29-1 to TRBJ2-5; 7 bases match TRBD2. J was trimmed by 1 base and V by 3 bases; bases with no gene match: 5. The germline V gene has CDR1 SQVTM and CDR2 ANQGSEA. The CDR3 has 14 residues. CDR3 nucleotide sequence: TGCAGCGTTGACCTAGCGGTACTCCAAGAGACCCAGTACTTC. Translating it yields CSVDLAVLQETQYF. The whole variable domain, remainder taken from reference TRBV29-1 and TRBJ2-5, is SAVISQKPSRDICQRGTSLTIQCQVDSQVTMMFWYRQQPGQSLTLIATANQGSEATYESGFVIDKFPISRPNLTFSTLTVSNMSPEDSSIYLCSVDLAVLQETQYFGPGTRLLVL.

This clonotype came up many times. The chain recombines TRBV6-2 or TRBV6-3 with TRBJ1-1; TRBD1 might be the D (5 bases). V lost 8 bases, J lost 0 bases, and 10 bases lay in between. The CDR3 spans 13 residues. The germline CDR1 and CDR2 sequences are MNHEY and SVGEGT. In DNA, the CDR3 is TGTGCCAGCCAGAGGGGCATGAACACTGAAGCTTTCTTT. Encoded protein: CASQRGMNTEAFF.

The chain uses TRBV6-1 and TRBJ2-1; maybe TRBD2 (6 bases). CDR3 length: 13 residues. V dropped 5 bases and J dropped 5 bases, with 10 bases sitting between them. Looked up from germline, CDR1 is MNHNS and CDR2 is SASEGT. CDR3 amino acids: CASSLAFHNEQFF. In nucleotides, the CDR3 is TGTGCCAGCAGTCTAGCGTTCCACAATGAGCAGTTCTTC.

This clonotype was observed a single time. J is TRBJ2-1 and V is TRBV6-4, with 8 positions matching TRBD2. Losses at the gene ends were 6 bases for V and 9 bases for J; bases not matched to a gene: 7. Looked up from germline, CDR1 is MRHNA and CDR2 is SNTAGT. The CDR3 loop spans 13 amino acids. CDR3 DNA sequence: TGTGCCAGCAGCGGGACTAGTTCGGGTGAGCAGTTCTTC. This gives the protein CASSGTSSGEQFF.

The chain uses TRBV19 and TRBJ2-1; the match to TRBD2 covers 8 bases. CDR3 length equals 17 residues. Germline lookup yields CDR1 LNHDA and CDR2 SQIVND (reference sequence). V lost 9 bases and J lost 5; bases outside the gene matches: 18. CDR3 bases: TGTGCCAGCCACTCCGGGAGGGCGGGACTCCCTAACAATGAGCAGTTCTTC. Its translation: CASHSGRAGLPNNEQFF.

The chain has TRBV9 and TRBJ2-2; D gene uncertain. The V gene lost 3 bases and the J gene lost 0 bases, with 15 bases spanning the gap. The CDR3 has 17 amino acids. Germline-derived CDR1 and CDR2 are SGDLS and YYNGEE. The CDR3 spells CASSDSIGKSNTGELFF. The CDR3 nucleotides read TGTGCCAGCAGCGACTCGATAGGTAAATCGAACACCGGGGAGCTGTTTTTT.

The chain couples TRBV7-9 to TRBJ2-1; 11 bases map to TRBD2. With 6 bases clipped from V and 8 bases from J, the junction kept 6 bases outside the gene matches. CDR1 is SEHNR and CDR2 is FQNEAQ in the germline V gene (reference sequence). The CDR3 covers 14 residues. The CDR3 region has the DNA TGTGCCAGCAGGATACTAGCGGGAGTTCATGAGCAGTTCTTC. This gives the protein CASRILAGVHEQFF.

Many counts were recorded for this clonotype. This chain links TRBV28 with TRBJ2-7; no clear D. Trimming left V 4 bases short and J 7 bases short, with 11 bases between. The CDR3 has 12 residues. Germline V lookup: CDR1 MDHEN, CDR2 SYDVKM. CDR3 nucleotide sequence: TGTGCCAGCAGTTCTCACCTACGGGAGCAGTACTTC. Translation: CASSSHLREQYF.

This clonotype was detected many times. The gene calls are TRBV27 and TRBJ2-3, with 13 bases that match TRBD2. Per the germline V gene, CDR1 is MNHEY and CDR2 is SMNVEV (reference sequence). The V segment lost 5 bases and the J segment 5 bases; nucleotides outside the gene matches: 10. This CDR3 region has 17 residues. CDR3 bases: TGTGCCAGCAGTACCGGGACTAGCGGGAATTTCTTAGATACGCAGTATTTT. It specifies CASSTGTSGNFLDTQYF.

CDR3 region: CATRDGGGARETQYF. In nucleotides, the CDR3 is TGTGCCACCCGGGACGGCGGGGGGGCCAGGGAGACCCAGTACTTC. The chain couples TRBV15 to TRBJ2-5; 9 bases are shared with TRBD2. V shed 8 bases and J 5 bases; nucleotides not matched to a gene: 12. This CDR3 region has 15 residues. CDR1 is LNHNV, CDR2 YYDKDF, per germline (reference sequence).

This clonotype was recorded at least ten times. V usage is TRBV7-2 and J usage is TRBJ2-5, with D perhaps being TRBD1 or TRBD2 (5 bases each). Trimming left V 8 bases short and J 1 base short, with 11 bases between. Looked up from germline, CDR1 is SGHTA and CDR2 is FQGNSA. The length of the CDR3 is 13 residues. The CDR3 sequence: CASRGVAQETQYF. CDR3 nucleotide sequence: TGTGCCAGCCGAGGGGTGGCCCAAGAGACCCAGTACTTC.

Only a few counts were recorded for this clonotype. The chain combines TRBV9 with TRBJ2-7, with D perhaps TRBD1 or TRBD2 (6 bases each). CDR1 and CDR2 (germline): SGDLS, YYNGEE. The CDR3 is made up of 15 amino acids. The V gene lost 0 bases and the J gene lost 2 bases, with 12 bases spanning the gap. CDR3 sequence reads: CASSVGGAGAYEQYF. For the CDR3, the DNA is TGTGCCAGCAGCGTAGGGGGGGCGGGCGCCTACGAGCAGTACTTC.

Concerning this clonotype: A much larger clone lies one base from this, so it may be a read error. The rearrangement joins TRBV29-1 to TRBJ1-1; the match to TRBD1 covers 8 bases. J was trimmed by 10 bases and V by 4 bases; bases with no gene match: 5. This CDR3 comprises 11 residues. Germline CDR1 is SQVTM and CDR2 is ANQGSEA. This CDR3 reads CSVGRTGRAFF. The DNA for the CDR3 is TGCAGCGTTGGAAGGACAGGGAGAGCTTTCTTT.

The table lists this clonotype with many counts. The V call is TRBV6-1, the J call TRBJ2-7; D call uncertain. The CDR3 runs to 11 residues. The germline V gene encodes CDR1 MNHNS and CDR2 SASEGT. The germline V and J ends were trimmed by 7 bases and 7 bases, with 11 bases remaining between them. The CDR3 DNA reads TGTGCCAGCACCCTGATGGGGGAGCAGTACTTC. Protein product: CASTLMGEQYF.

The V and J genes are TRBV2 and TRBJ1-1; D uncertain. The CDR3 spans 16 residues. The V gene lost 3 bases and the J gene lost 4 bases, with 18 bases spanning the gap. CDR1 and CDR2 (germline): SNHLY, FYNNEI. This CDR3 is CASSEEDTSAGTEAFF. The CDR3, as DNA: TGTGCCAGCAGTGAGGAAGACACCTCAGCGGGCACTGAAGCTTTCTTT.